This T cell receptor (beta chain) was retrieved from a study of cytomegalovirus exposure and HLA in healthy donors. CDR3 length equals 16 residues. The V end lost 4 bases, the J end lost 3 bases, and 13 bases lay between the germline ends. Germline-derived CDR1 and CDR2 are LGHNA and YNFKEQ. Vbeta (60) and Jbeta (13) primers were used in the PCR. This table comes from immunoSEQ multiplex PCR, and its TCRdb copy is limited to in-frame clones, with some not included. The sample shows over 100,000 clones, around two thirds of them seen only once. Study-wide results and limits: In a later analysis, productive TCRs from donors in an Asian-associated ancestry cluster reportedly carried fewer N-insertions than the cohort mean. A previous analysis found most TCR beta V segments productive roughly 90% or roughly 30% of the time. Researchers reported that a few CMV-associated chains were confirmed in vitro as CMV antigen-specific.

This clone showed up just a few times. What it recognizes is unknown. The V and J genes are TRBV4-2 and TRBJ1-6; tentative D call: TRBD1 (5 bases). The sequence was collected from a human donor in good health. Sequencing was done on a sample of PBMCs. The CDR3 DNA follows: TGTGCCAGCAGCCCGGGGGATGGAAGCTATAATTCACCCCTCCACTTT. Protein: CASSPGDGSYNSPLHF.